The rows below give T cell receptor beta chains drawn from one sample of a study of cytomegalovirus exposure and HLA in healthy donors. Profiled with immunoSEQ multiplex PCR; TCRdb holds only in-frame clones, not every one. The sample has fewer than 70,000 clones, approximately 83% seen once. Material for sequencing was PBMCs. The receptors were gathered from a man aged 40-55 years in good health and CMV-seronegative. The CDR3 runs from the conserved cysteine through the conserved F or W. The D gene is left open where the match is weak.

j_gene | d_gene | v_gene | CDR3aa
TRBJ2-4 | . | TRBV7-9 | CASSFGSLQYF
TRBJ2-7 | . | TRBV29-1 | CSVAGTTYEQYF
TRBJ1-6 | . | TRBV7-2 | CASSLSPGLNSPLHF
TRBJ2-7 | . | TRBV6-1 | CASSDADRTGSYEQYF
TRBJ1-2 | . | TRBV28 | CASSSLESSGYTF
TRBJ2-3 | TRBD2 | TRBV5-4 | CASSAQMTSGTDTQYF
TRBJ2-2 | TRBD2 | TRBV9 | CASSVVAGANTGELFF
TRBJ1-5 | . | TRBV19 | CASSRRQGTGHNQPQHF
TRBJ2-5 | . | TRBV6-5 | CASSYSPVQETQYF
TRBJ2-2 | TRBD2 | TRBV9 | CASSVVGSGANTGELFF
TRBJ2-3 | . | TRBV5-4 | CASSSGHPTDTQYF
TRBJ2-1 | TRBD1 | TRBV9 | CASSSGDRGLPTYNEQFF
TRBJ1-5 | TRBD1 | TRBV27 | CASSHPGQGNIQPQHF
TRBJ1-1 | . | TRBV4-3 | CASSQYRSQNTEAFF
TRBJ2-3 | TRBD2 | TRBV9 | CASSQGRGIRTDTQYF
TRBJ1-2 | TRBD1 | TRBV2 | CASSGTGSGYTF
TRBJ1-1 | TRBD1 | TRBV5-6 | CASSFFSDPRGQGAEAFF
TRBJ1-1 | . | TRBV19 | CASSQAGYMNTEAFF
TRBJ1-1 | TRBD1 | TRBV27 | CASSLTQGVTEAFF
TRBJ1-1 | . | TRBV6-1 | CASSEVPGVATEAFF
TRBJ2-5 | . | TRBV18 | CASSQNGHSQETQYF